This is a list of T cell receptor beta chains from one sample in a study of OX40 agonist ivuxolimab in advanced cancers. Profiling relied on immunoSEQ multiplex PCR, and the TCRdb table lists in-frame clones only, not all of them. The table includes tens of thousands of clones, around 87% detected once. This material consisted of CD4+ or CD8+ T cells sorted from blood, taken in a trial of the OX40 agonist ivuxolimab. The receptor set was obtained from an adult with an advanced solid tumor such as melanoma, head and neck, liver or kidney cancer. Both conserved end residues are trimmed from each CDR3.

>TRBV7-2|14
ASSSPQQPNPRELF
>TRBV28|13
ASSGTEPRSWGYT
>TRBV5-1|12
ASSLRSPNTEAF
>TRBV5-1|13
ASSLGDRGQETQY
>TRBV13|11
ASSPGRGNEQF
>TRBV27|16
ASSLSEGQSSYNSPLH
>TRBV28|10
ASSKTAYEQY
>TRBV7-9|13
ASSHFGTGSEEQY
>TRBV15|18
ATSRDIYPGTINSNQPQH
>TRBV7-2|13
ASSFRPQNFEKLF
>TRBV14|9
ASTGANEQF
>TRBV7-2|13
ASSLVGTAYNEQF
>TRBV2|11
ASRPQVNTEAF
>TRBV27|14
ASSAPRTSGNNEQF
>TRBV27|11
ASSFTSAYGYT
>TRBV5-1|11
ASSLGQLNEQF
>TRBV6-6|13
ASSSLTATNEKLF
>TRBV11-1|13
ASSRLAGGPYEQY
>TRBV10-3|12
AIRSGTVVHEQY
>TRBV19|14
ASSIPSAESTDTQY
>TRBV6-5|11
ASSYSRVNTQY
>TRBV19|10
ASSRSRYEQY
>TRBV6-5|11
ASRPPGGTEAF
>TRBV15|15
ATSKGTGVELGETQY
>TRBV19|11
ASSDRGNSPLH
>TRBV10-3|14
AISDPFTGTSYEQY
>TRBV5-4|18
ASSFPRPGRRKSGSDTQY
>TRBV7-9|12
ASSAGQFSYEQY
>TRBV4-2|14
ASSQSTSGSVGELF
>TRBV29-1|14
SVDTSGSQGTDTQY
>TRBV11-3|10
ASSAGMDEQY
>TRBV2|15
ASCRRYPRATNEKLF
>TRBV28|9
ASSAPDEQF
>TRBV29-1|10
SVTSGQETQY
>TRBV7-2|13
ASSPSGTGGEKLF
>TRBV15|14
ATSQGTGTLYTEAF
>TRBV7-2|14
ASSLAPRLASNEQF
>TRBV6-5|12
ASSYNGVDTEAF
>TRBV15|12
ATSRDRTGDGYT
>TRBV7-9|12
ASSLGGDGNTIY
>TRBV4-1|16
ASSQALHTSGGGYIQY
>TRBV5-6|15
ASSPLTANSGANVLT
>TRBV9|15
ASSVEQGHSSGNTIY
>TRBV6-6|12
ASTTGQGARSQH
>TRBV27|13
ASSLSARAIGGYT
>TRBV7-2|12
ASSLTEGTDTQY
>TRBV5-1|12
ASSLTGMQETQY
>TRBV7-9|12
ASSPLGRNEKLF
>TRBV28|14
ASSQPLAGGPNEQF
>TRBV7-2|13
ASSQTSGSLREQF
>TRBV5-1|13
ASSQAWLGQETQY
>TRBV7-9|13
ASSLWRAPTDTQY
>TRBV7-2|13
ASSSQKGKQETQY